These 13 T cell receptor beta chains came from one sample sequenced in a study of cytomegalovirus exposure and HLA in healthy donors. Primers for the PCR totalled 60 Vbeta and 13 Jbeta. Assay: immunoSEQ multiplex PCR; the TCRdb copy retains only in-frame clones and omits some. The data show approximately 210,000 clones, roughly 83% seen once. The sample comprised PBMCs. Source of these receptors: a woman between 50 and 59 years old in good health and CMV-seronegative.

The chain employs TRBV4-1 and TRBJ1-6; D is possibly TRBD1 (6 bases). V was pared by 2 bases and J by 3 bases, with 8 bases between. CDR3 length: 15 amino acids. The germline gives CDR1 MGHRA, CDR2 YSYEKL. CDR3 DNA sequence: TGCGCCAGCAGCCAACCGACAGGCTATAATTCACCCCTCCACTTT. It is translated as CASSQPTGYNSPLHF.

The chain links TRBV7-3 to TRBJ2-2, with 8 bases aligning to TRBD1. This CDR3 is 14 amino acids long. Germline CDR1 reads SGHTA; CDR2 reads FQGTGA. V trimming: 3 bases; J trimming: 6 bases; junction bases outside the gene matches: 3. CDR3 protein: CASSFSQGAGELFF. The CDR3 bases are TGTGCCAGCAGCTTCTCACAGGGGGCCGGGGAGCTGTTTTTT. Complete variable domain (other parts from reference TRBV7-3 and TRBJ2-2): GAGVSQTPSNKVTEKGKYVELRCDPISGHTALYWYRQSLGQGPEFLIYFQGTGAADDSGLPNDRFFAVRPEGSVSTLKIQRTERGDSAVYLCASSFSQGAGELFFGEGSRLTVL.

The V gene is TRBV19, the J gene TRBJ1-5, with D possibly matching TRBD1 (6 bases). Trimming removed 6 bases from V and 3 bases from J, with 33 bases in between. Germline V gives CDR1 LNHDA, CDR2 SQIVND (reference sequence). The CDR3 is 21 amino acids. CDR3 region: CASSPAGAPRGRNFVNQPQHF. CDR3 in DNA: TGTGCCAGTAGCCCCGCCGGGGCTCCCAGGGGACGGAACTTTGTCAATCAGCCCCAGCATTTT.

V and J are TRBV5-6 and TRBJ2-4, with D possibly matching TRBD2 (6 bases). The CDR3 spans 17 residues. Germline CDR1 SGHDT, CDR2 YYEEEE. V lost 2 bases, J lost 0 bases, and 15 bases lay in between. CDR3 nucleotide sequence: TGTGCCAGCAGCTTCAGAGGGTTGGGACTAGCCAAAAACATTCAGTACTTC. This codes for CASSFRGLGLAKNIQYF.

The chain employs TRBV18 and TRBJ1-1; D is unresolved. This CDR3 has 12 residues. V dropped 3 bases and J dropped 11 bases, with 13 bases sitting between them. The germline V gene encodes CDR1 KGHSH and CDR2 LQKENI. The CDR3 protein is CASSPREAGAFF. The CDR3 DNA follows: TGTGCCAGCTCACCCCGGGAGGCTGGGGCTTTCTTT.

This clone has more than one count but fewer than ten. The chain links TRBV19 to TRBJ1-3; D ambiguous. Trimming stripped 4 bases from V and 9 bases from J, with 16 bases between. Germline V gene data show CDR1 as LNHDA and CDR2 as SQIVND (reference sequence). This CDR3 spans 14 amino acids. CDR3: CASSKTAQWFTIYF. CDR3 nucleotide sequence: TGTGCCAGTAGTAAAACAGCCCAGTGGTTCACCATATATTTT.

The rearrangement links TRBV19 to TRBJ1-1, with TRBD1 matching 7 bases. There are 14 residues in the CDR3. The germline V gene has CDR1 LNHDA and CDR2 SQIVND (reference sequence). After removal of 6 bases from V and 4 bases from J, the junction contained 8 bases not matched to a gene. The CDR3 DNA reads TGTGCCAGTAGCCGACAGGGTCGGGGCACTGAAGCTTTCTTT. It translates to CASSRQGRGTEAFF.

This rearrangement joins TRBV29-1 to TRBJ2-7; D remains ambiguous. CDR3 size: 12 residues. Trimming removed 5 bases at V and 3 bases at J, with 11 bases between. Germline CDR1 and CDR2: SQVTM and ANQGSEA. The CDR3 DNA follows: TGCAGCGTTCTCCTCTTGAGCTACGAGCAGTACTTC. Residues: CSVLLLSYEQYF.

In regard to this clone: Relative to the germline gene, one junction end is altered; a read error may explain this. The chain links TRBV5-1 to TRBJ1-4, with 8 bases identical to TRBD1. This CDR3 has 14 residues. The germline CDR1 and CDR2 sequences are SGHRS and YFSETQ. DNA of the CDR3: TGCGGCAGCAGCTTGGACAGGGCTAATGAAAAACTGTTTTTT. Its protein is CGSSLDRANEKLFF.

This clone was detected once. The V and J genes are TRBV4-1 and TRBJ1-2; maybe TRBD1 (6 bases). Germline assignment: CDR1 MGHRA and CDR2 YSYEKL. CDR3 length: 13 residues. Trimming removed 5 bases at V and 5 bases at J, with 12 bases between. The CDR3 DNA follows: TGCGCCAGCAGCTCCGATAGGGGGTATGGCTACACCTTC. Protein: CASSSDRGYGYTF.

This clone turned up a few times. The chain links TRBV2 to TRBJ1-5; weak D call: TRBD1 (5 bases). Germline V lookup: CDR1 SNHLY, CDR2 FYNNEI. The CDR3 runs 13 residues. V lost 8 bases and J 4 bases, leaving 12 bases between the germline ends. The CDR3 loop is CASGLGGNQPQHF. The DNA of the CDR3 is TGTGCCAGCGGTCTCGGGGGTAATCAGCCCCAGCATTTT.

This clone appeared a few times. The V call is TRBV5-1, the J call TRBJ1-4; tentative D call: TRBD1 (6 bases). The germline CDR1 and CDR2 sequences are SGHRS and YFSETQ. The length of the CDR3 is 16 residues. Between the trimmed V and J ends, which lost 1 base and 3 bases, there was a span of 13 bases. CDR3 nucleotides: TGCGCCAGCAGCTTGCCCACACAGGGACCTAATGAAAAACTGTTTTTT. It codes for CASSLPTQGPNEKLFF.

The chain has TRBV28 and TRBJ1-1; 11 positions match TRBD1. Germline V gives CDR1 MDHEN, CDR2 SYDVKM. This CDR3 contains 14 residues. With 3 bases clipped from V and 4 bases from J, the junction kept 1 base outside the gene matches. CDR3 nucleotides: TGTGCCAGCAGTTTGGACAGGGGGCTCACTGAAGCTTTCTTT. Translating gives CASSLDRGLTEAFF.